Listed here are 6 T cell receptor beta chains from one sample, sequenced in a study of T cell responses to AZD1222 COVID-19 vaccine. Libraries were prepared by immunoSEQ multiplex PCR; TCRdb keeps only in-frame clonotypes and omits some of them. The data show 99,000 or so clones, approximately 93% seen once. Specimen: peripheral blood, collected on day 0 of AZD1222 vaccination. Source of these receptors: an adult in good health.

The V gene is TRBV6-5, the J gene TRBJ2-3, with a weak D call TRBD2 (6 bases). Germline V gene lookup returns CDR1 MNHEY and CDR2 SVGAGI. V lost 6 bases to trimming and J lost 0 bases, with 13 bases between them. The CDR3 has 15 residues. The CDR3 DNA sequence: TGTGCCAGCAGGCAGCTAGCGCCTAGCACAGATACGCAGTATTTT. Protein product: CASRQLAPSTDTQYF.

V gene TRBV28 combines with J gene TRBJ1-2, with D perhaps TRBD1 (5 bases). Looked up from germline, CDR1 is MDHEN and CDR2 is SYDVKM. The germline V and J ends were trimmed by 7 bases and 4 bases, with 13 bases remaining between them. The CDR3 loop spans 13 amino acids. The CDR3 DNA sequence: TGTGCCAGCACCCCGGGGGGAGTCTATGGCTACACCTTC. The encoded protein is CASTPGGVYGYTF.

The chain employs TRBV7-2 and TRBJ2-3; D unclear. The CDR3 contains 16 residues. Deletions cut 6 bases from V and 3 bases from J, with 19 bases between. CDR1 SGHTA and CDR2 FQGNSA come from the germline V gene. The CDR3 DNA sequence: TGTGCCAGCAGTCCCCAGGTGGGCGGAAGAACAGATACGCAGTATTTT. Translated, it gives CASSPQVGGRTDTQYF.

In this sample, this clone turned up a few times. V usage is TRBV6-5 and J usage is TRBJ1-6, with D perhaps matching TRBD1 (5 bases). Trimming pared 2 bases from V and 10 bases from J, leaving 15 bases between. The CDR3 length is 15 residues. The V gene's germline CDR1 is MNHEY and CDR2 SVGAGI. The CDR3: CASSYGGLLRSPLHF. The CDR3 DNA reads as TGTGCCAGCAGTTACGGGGGACTGCTCAGATCACCCCTCCACTTT.

The chain uses TRBV9 and TRBJ1-2; D gene unclear. The CDR3 is 11 amino acids. V was trimmed by 4 bases and J by 8 bases, leaving 9 bases between them. Germline V gene sequence: CDR1 SGDLS, CDR2 YYNGEE. Here the CDR3 DNA reads TGTGCCAGCAGCTCGCCCGGGGGCTACACCTTC. It is translated as CASSSPGGYTF.

The chain links TRBV18 to TRBJ2-7, with D maybe TRBD1 (6 bases). Germline values: CDR1 KGHSH, CDR2 LQKENI. The CDR3 runs 16 residues. Trimming removed 3 bases at V and 3 bases at J, with 18 bases between. CDR3 in amino acids: CASSPLEPGTNYEQYF. In DNA, the CDR3 is TGTGCCAGCTCACCCCTAGAGCCCGGGACAAACTACGAGCAGTACTTC. Supplemented by reference TRBV18 and TRBJ2-7, the full variable domain reads NAGVMQNPRHLVRRRGQEARLRCSPMKGHSHVYWYRQLPEEGLKFMVYLQKENIIDESGMPKERFSAEFPKEGPSILRIQQVVRGDSAAYFCASSPLEPGTNYEQYFGPGTRLTVT.